Listed below are T cell receptor beta chains from one sample, sequenced in a study of CD8+ T cells in alopecia areata. The data were produced by immunoSEQ multiplex PCR, yet TCRdb's version contains in-frame clones alone and is incomplete. The sample has a few hundred thousand clones, roughly two fifths seen once. Sequenced material: CD4+ T cells sorted from blood, taken at approximately week 30, from a patient treated with tofacitinib. Every receptor here comes from a human donor with alopecia areata. CDR3s include the opening cysteine and the closing phenylalanine or tryptophan. Fields, in order: V gene, D gene, J gene, clone size, CDR3 length, CDR3 DNA, CDR3 protein. A D gene is named only where the DNA matches it firmly. Clone size is stated in some rows and not others, as once, few, many or a class when expanded.

TRBV4-1	NA	TRBJ2-5	NA	15	TGCGCCAGCAGCGCGGGACTCACCCTACAAGAGACCCAGTACTTC	CASSAGLTLQETQYF
TRBV29-1	NA	TRBJ1-3	NA	13	TGCAGCTATACTAAGGGATCGTTTAACACCATATATTTT	CSYTKGSFNTIYF
TRBV4-1	NA	TRBJ2-1	once	14	TGCGCCAGCAGCCCGCGAGGGACCTACAATGAGCAGTTCTTC	CASSPRGTYNEQFF
TRBV29-1	NA	TRBJ2-2	few	14	TGCAGCGCCGGGACGGCTTTTAACACCGGGGAGCTGTTTTTT	CSAGTAFNTGELFF
TRBV5-6	NA	TRBJ1-1	NA	14	TGTGCCAGCAGCTTGGTAGAGGGGCACACTGAAGCTTTCTTT	CASSLVEGHTEAFF
TRBV5-1	TRBD2	TRBJ2-5	few	14	TGCGCCAGCTCCCCGGGAGGGGTTCAAGAGACCCAGTACTTC	CASSPGGVQETQYF
TRBV10-3	TRBD1	TRBJ1-2	few	13	TGTGCCATCAGCTCGACAGGGGAAGGGCGCTACACCTTC	CAISSTGEGRYTF
TRBV9	NA	TRBJ2-3	few	13	TGTGCCAGCAGCGCGTTCGGTTCGGATACGCAGTATTTT	CASSAFGSDTQYF
TRBV4-2	NA	TRBJ2-7	NA	12	TGTGCCAGCAGCCAAGAGGGCCACGAGCAGTACTTC	CASSQEGHEQYF
TRBV2	NA	TRBJ1-4	NA	15	TGTGCCAGCAGTGGCGGACGGCCGGAAAATGAAAAACTGTTTTTT	CASSGGRPENEKLFF
TRBV9	NA	TRBJ2-7	NA	12	TGTGCCAGCAGCGTAGAGGTCTACGAGCAGTACTTC	CASSVEVYEQYF
TRBV9	TRBD2	TRBJ2-1	NA	16	TGTGCCAGCAGCGTTAGCGGGCCCGAACACTACAATGAGCAGTTCTTC	CASSVSGPEHYNEQFF
TRBV9	NA	TRBJ2-3	once	13	TGTGCCAGCAGTGGTACAGGGACAGATACGCAGTATTTT	CASSGTGTDTQYF
TRBV6-5	TRBD1	TRBJ1-3	few	15	TGTGCCAGCAGTCGCACCAGGGGGGCTGGAAACACCATATATTTT	CASSRTRGAGNTIYF
TRBV6-5	TRBD2	TRBJ2-7	NA	16	TGTGCCAGCAGTTACAGTCTAGCGGGAAGCTCCTACGAGCAGTACTTC	CASSYSLAGSSYEQYF
TRBV27	NA	TRBJ1-1	few	16	TGTGCCAGCAGTTCTCTTCAACGGACGGGGAACACTGAAGCTTTCTTT	CASSSLQRTGNTEAFF
TRBV6-5	NA	TRBJ2-2	NA	13	TGTGCCAGCAGGAACAGGGTTCTCGGGGAGCTGTTTTTT	CASRNRVLGELFF
TRBV7-8	TRBD2	TRBJ2-7	once	15	TGTGCCAGCAGACTAGGGCGGGGGATCTCCTACGAGCAGTACTTC	CASRLGRGISYEQYF
TRBV29-1	NA	TRBJ1-2	few	13	TGCAGCGTTGCTAAGGGACTGAACTATGGCTACACCTTC	CSVAKGLNYGYTF
TRBV29-1	TRBD2	TRBJ2-3	NA	15	TGCAGCGTTGAACCAAACGTAGCTAGCGGTGGTACGCAGTATTTT	CSVEPNVASGGTQYF
TRBV7-3	TRBD2	TRBJ2-3	NA	15	TGTGCCAGCAGCCGGACTAGCGGGGGCACAGATACGCAGTATTTT	CASSRTSGGTDTQYF
TRBV29-1	NA	TRBJ2-5	NA	12	TGCAGCGTTGAATTCATACAAGAGACCCAGTACTTC	CSVEFIQETQYF
TRBV5-1	NA	TRBJ1-1	few	14	TGCGCCAGCAGCCCCGGGACTGTGAACACTGAAGCTTTCTTT	CASSPGTVNTEAFF
TRBV5-4	NA	TRBJ1-2	NA	11	TGTGCCAGCAGCGCCACGTATGGCTACACCTTC	CASSATYGYTF
TRBV6-4	NA	TRBJ1-2	NA	12	TGTGCCAGCGATTTTCTGGGGAATGGCTACACCTTC	CASDFLGNGYTF
TRBV29-1	TRBD1	TRBJ2-7	NA	18	TGCAGCGTTGGAAGCCGGGACAGGGATCCAACAGCTACCTACGAGCAGTACTTC	CSVGSRDRDPTATYEQYF
TRBV18	TRBD1	TRBJ1-1	NA	13	TGTGCCAGCTCACCAGTTCAGGGGGCAGCAGCTTTCTTT	CASSPVQGAAAFF
TRBV2	TRBD1	TRBJ1-5	NA	15	TGTGCCAGCAGTCCCGACAGGGTGGCTAGTCAGCCCCAGCATTTT	CASSPDRVASQPQHF
TRBV7-6	NA	TRBJ1-4	NA	15	TGTGCCAGCAGCCCCACGGGTACAACTAATGAAAAACTGTTTTTT	CASSPTGTTNEKLFF
TRBV30	NA	TRBJ1-2	NA	12	TGTGCCTGGAACCCAACCTTGGGTGGCTACACCTTC	CAWNPTLGGYTF
TRBV2	TRBD2	TRBJ2-7	few	14	TGTGCCAGCGCAGGGACTAGTTTTCCCCACGAGCAGTACTTC	CASAGTSFPHEQYF
TRBV11-2	TRBD1	TRBJ2-5	NA	14	TGTGCCAGCAGCTTCCCGGGACAGCAAGAGACCCAGTACTTC	CASSFPGQQETQYF
TRBV7-2	NA	TRBJ2-4	few	15	TGTGCCAGCAGCTTAGGCCCATTAAACAAAAACATTCAGTACTTC	CASSLGPLNKNIQYF
TRBV6-6	NA	TRBJ2-7	NA	13	TGTGCCAGCAGTCTCACCACGGGCTACGAGCAGTACTTC	CASSLTTGYEQYF
TRBV9	NA	TRBJ1-2	NA	11	TGTGCCAGCAGCACCGGGTATGGCTACACCTTC	CASSTGYGYTF
TRBV13	NA	TRBJ1-1	NA	15	TGTGCCAGCCGAAAAATACAGGGAGGGAACACTGAAGCTTTCTTT	CASRKIQGGNTEAFF
TRBV30	TRBD1	TRBJ1-4	NA	15	TGTGCCTGGAGTGTAGTAGGACAGGGGAAGGAAAAACTGTTTTTT	CAWSVVGQGKEKLFF
TRBV30	NA	TRBJ2-7	once	14	TGTGCCTGGAGCGCGGAGGTCACTGGGAGCGAGCAGTACTTC	CAWSAEVTGSEQYF
TRBV7-9	NA	TRBJ2-3	few	13	TGTGCCAGCAGCTTAGTCGGGGTGGATACGCAGTATTTT	CASSLVGVDTQYF
TRBV15	NA	TRBJ1-5	NA	18	TGTGCCACCAGCAGAGATGGCGGAGCCTCACCTAGCAATCAGCCCCAGCATTTT	CATSRDGGASPSNQPQHF
TRBV5-1	NA	TRBJ2-1	NA	15	TGCGCCAGCAGCCCCGGGACTGTATCCTACAATGAGCAGTTCTTC	CASSPGTVSYNEQFF
TRBV7-9	NA	TRBJ2-6	NA	18	TGTGCCAGCAGCCAACAAACCTTCGGGGTGACTGGGGCCAACGTCCTGACTTTC	CASSQQTFGVTGANVLTF
TRBV30	NA	TRBJ1-2	NA	12	TGTGCCTGGAAGGCCAGGGTCAATGGCTACACCTTC	CAWKARVNGYTF